This TCR beta chain was obtained from a study of post-analysis software for immune sequencing data. Study information: Relapsing-remitting, secondary progressive and progressive-relapsing multiple sclerosis were all included among the disease courses.

TCR beta cDNA libraries had unique molecular identifiers. From 1 to 10 million T cells, hundreds of thousands of cDNA molecules were obtained. In TCRdb, the PCR reads were re-called with MiXCR into one record per CDR3 protein. The table lists about 770,000 distinct CDR3 sequences, about 45% of them singletons, with approximately 4.4% in the top ten. Study outcomes and limitations: Compared against controls, patients with multiple sclerosis displayed significantly lower normalized Chao1 diversity. Controls showed lower frequencies than patients for several TRBV segments, and TRBV5-6, TRBV5-1 and TRBV20-1 were among these.

Comments on this clonotype: Its specificity is unknown.

V dropped 6 bases and J dropped 0; count of bases not matched to a gene: 11. This CDR3 comprises 17 residues. The source material was blood. The rearrangement uses TRBV12-3 or TRBV12-4 and TRBJ2-1, with 7 bases fitting TRBD2. The clonotype was recovered from a girl between 5 and 17 years old with multiple sclerosis. CDR3 nucleotides: TGTGCCAGCAGCGGCTTTGCGGGAGCAAGCTCCTACAATGAGCAGTTCTTC. Translating gives CASSGFAGASSYNEQFF.